Listed below are T cell receptor beta chains from one sample, sequenced in a study of cytomegalovirus exposure and HLA in healthy donors. Generated by immunoSEQ multiplex PCR, the TCRdb table keeps only in-frame clones and is missing some. This table has tens of thousands of clones, 96% appearing once. Sequencing used PBMCs. These receptors came from a man aged 18 to 30 in good health and CMV-seronegative. The CDR3 runs from the conserved cysteine through the conserved F or W. Fields, in order: J gene, D gene, V gene, CDR3 protein. The D gene is left open where the match is weak.

TRBJ2-2 | NA | TRBV18 | CASSPPGRPGTGELFF
TRBJ2-7 | TRBD2 | TRBV27 | CAAWEGLGYEQYF
TRBJ1-1 | NA | TRBV5-5 | CASSFGEGTEAFF
TRBJ1-2 | NA | TRBV19 | CASSSSGGYTF
TRBJ2-2 | NA | TRBV18 | CASSPPTGELFF
TRBJ2-2 | NA | TRBV9 | CASSPSGTGELFF
TRBJ1-1 | NA | TRBV12-5 | CASGYGASISGRAFF
TRBJ2-1 | NA | TRBV2 | CASSETAALAYNEQFF
TRBJ2-7 | NA | TRBV2 | CASHRTGSGEQYF
TRBJ1-2 | TRBD1 | TRBV7-9 | CASSAEAGGVYGYTF
TRBJ2-7 | TRBD2 | TRBV7-3 | CASRQTSGSGYEQYF
TRBJ1-1 | NA | TRBV6-4 | CASSDKNRAKITEAFF
TRBJ1-6 | TRBD1 | TRBV6-5 | CASTNDRGNSPLHF
TRBJ2-5 | TRBD1 | TRBV6-5 | CASRRDSYQETQYF
TRBJ2-3 | TRBD1 | TRBV5-4 | CASSPRTGAGTDTQYF
TRBJ1-5 | TRBD1 | TRBV11-2 | CASSSGTGWVEDLRGPQHF
TRBJ1-2 | TRBD1 | TRBV4-1 | CASSQGTGDGYTF
TRBJ1-3 | NA | TRBV6-5 | CASRDNEKLGNTIYF
TRBJ1-3 | TRBD1 | TRBV9 | CASTTGQGASGNTIYF
TRBJ2-7 | TRBD2 | TRBV2 | CASSRTSDYEQYF
TRBJ2-2 | NA | TRBV11-2 | CASSLNINTGELFF
TRBJ2-7 | NA | TRBV27 | CASSLSGREQYF
TRBJ1-1 | NA | TRBV18 | CASSPTRGTTEAFF
TRBJ1-2 | NA | TRBV6-5 | CATEHNYGYTF
TRBJ2-1 | TRBD2 | TRBV5-1 | CASRSTSGRPSNEQFF
TRBJ1-1 | TRBD1 | TRBV18 | CASSPGTVEAFF
TRBJ2-2 | NA | TRBV7-2 | CASSLDPGANTGELFF
TRBJ2-7 | NA | TRBV11-3 | CASSLVLDSSYEQYF
TRBJ2-1 | NA | TRBV6-5 | CASSRGRGEQFF
TRBJ1-4 | NA | TRBV9 | CASSVGPGLATNEKLFF